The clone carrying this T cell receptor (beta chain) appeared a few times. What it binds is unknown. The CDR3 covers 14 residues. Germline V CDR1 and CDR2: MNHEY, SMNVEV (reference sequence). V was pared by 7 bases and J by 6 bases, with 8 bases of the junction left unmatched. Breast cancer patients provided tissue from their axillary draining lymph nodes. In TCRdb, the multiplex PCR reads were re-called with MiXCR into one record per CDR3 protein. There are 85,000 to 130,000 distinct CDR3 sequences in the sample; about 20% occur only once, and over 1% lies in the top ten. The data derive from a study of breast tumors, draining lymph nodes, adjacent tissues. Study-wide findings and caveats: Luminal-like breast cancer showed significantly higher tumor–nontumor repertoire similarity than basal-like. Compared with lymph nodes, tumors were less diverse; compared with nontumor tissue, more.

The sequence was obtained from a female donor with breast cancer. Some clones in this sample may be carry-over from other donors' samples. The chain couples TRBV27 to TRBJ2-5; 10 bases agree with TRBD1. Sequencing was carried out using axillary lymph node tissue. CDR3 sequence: CASKEGQGPQTQYF. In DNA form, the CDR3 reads TGTGCCAGCAAGGAGGGACAGGGGCCGCAGACCCAGTACTTC.